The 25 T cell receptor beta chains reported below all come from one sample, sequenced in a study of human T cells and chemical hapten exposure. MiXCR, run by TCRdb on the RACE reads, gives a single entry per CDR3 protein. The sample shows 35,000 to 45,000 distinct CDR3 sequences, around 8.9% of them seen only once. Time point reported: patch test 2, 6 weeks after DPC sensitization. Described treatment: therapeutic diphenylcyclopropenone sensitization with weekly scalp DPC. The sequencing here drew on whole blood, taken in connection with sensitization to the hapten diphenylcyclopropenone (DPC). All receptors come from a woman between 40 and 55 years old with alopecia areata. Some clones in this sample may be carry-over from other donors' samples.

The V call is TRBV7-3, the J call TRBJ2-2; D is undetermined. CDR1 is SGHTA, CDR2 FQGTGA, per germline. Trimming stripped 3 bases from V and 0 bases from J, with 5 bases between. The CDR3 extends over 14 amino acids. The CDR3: CASSLVPNTGELFF. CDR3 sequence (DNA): TGTGCCAGCAGCTTGGTTCCGAACACCGGGGAGCTGTTTTTT. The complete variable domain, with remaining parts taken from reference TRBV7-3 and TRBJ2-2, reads GAGVSQTPSNKVTEKGKYVELRCDPISGHTALYWYRQSLGQGPEFLIYFQGTGAADDSGLPNDRFFAVRPEGSVSTLKIQRTERGDSAVYLCASSLVPNTGELFFGEGSRLTVL.

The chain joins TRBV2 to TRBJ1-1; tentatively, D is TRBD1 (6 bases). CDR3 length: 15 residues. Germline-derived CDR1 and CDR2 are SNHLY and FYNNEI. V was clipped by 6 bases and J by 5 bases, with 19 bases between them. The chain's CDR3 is CASRPRGSGGTEAFF. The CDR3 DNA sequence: TGTGCCAGCAGACCAAGGGGGTCAGGTGGTACTGAAGCTTTCTTT.

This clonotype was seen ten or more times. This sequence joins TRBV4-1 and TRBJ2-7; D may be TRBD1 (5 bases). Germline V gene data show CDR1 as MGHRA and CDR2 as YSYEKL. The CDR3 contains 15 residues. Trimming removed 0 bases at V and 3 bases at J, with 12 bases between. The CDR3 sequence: CASSQDSVRVYEQYF. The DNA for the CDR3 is TGCGCCAGCAGCCAAGACTCGGTCAGGGTCTACGAGCAGTACTTC.

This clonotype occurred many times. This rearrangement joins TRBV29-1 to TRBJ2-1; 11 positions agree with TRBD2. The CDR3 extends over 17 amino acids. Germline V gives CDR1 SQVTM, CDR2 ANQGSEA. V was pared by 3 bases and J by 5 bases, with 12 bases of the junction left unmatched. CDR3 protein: CSVDSGGAASLNNEQFF. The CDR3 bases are TGCAGCGTTGATAGCGGGGGGGCCGCGTCCCTAAACAATGAGCAGTTCTTC.

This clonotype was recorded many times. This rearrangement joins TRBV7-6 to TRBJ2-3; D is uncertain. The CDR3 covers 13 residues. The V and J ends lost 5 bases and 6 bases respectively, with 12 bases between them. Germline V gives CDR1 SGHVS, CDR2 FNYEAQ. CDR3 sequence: CASSPLSGDTQYF. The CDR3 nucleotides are TGTGCCAGCAGCCCCCTCTCTGGGGATACGCAGTATTTT.

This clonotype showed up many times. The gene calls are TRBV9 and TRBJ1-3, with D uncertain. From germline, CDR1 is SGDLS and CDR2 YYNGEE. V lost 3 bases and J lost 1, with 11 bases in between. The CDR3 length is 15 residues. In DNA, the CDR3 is TGTGCCAGCAGCGCGTTCCCCGCATCTGGAAACACCATATATTTT. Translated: CASSAFPASGNTIYF.

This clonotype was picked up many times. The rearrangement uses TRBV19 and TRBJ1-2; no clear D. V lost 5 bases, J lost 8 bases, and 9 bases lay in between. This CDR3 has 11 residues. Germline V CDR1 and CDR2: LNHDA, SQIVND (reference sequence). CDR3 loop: CASSSGYGYTF. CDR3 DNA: TGTGCCAGTAGTTCGGGGTACGGCTACACCTTC.

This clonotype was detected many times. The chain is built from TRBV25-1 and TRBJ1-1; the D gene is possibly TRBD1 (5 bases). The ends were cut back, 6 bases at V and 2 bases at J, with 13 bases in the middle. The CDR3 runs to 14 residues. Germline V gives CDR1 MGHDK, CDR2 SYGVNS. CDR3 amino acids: CASRETALNTEAFF. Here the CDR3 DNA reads TGTGCCAGCAGGGAGACAGCTTTAAACACTGAAGCTTTCTTT. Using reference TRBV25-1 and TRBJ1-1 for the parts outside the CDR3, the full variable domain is EADIYQTPRYLVIGTGKKITLECSQTMGHDKMYWYQQDPGMELHLIHYSYGVNSTEKGDLSSESTVSRIRTEHFPLTLESARPSHTSQYLCASRETALNTEAFFGQGTRLTVV.

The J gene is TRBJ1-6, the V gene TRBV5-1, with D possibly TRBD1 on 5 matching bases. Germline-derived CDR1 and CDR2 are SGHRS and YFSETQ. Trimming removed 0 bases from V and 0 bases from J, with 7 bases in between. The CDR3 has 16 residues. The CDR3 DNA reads TGCGCCAGCAGCTTGGATGGGGGCTCCTATAATTCACCCCTCCACTTT. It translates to CASSLDGGSYNSPLHF.

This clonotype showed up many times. CDR3 amino acids: CASSFPGQGTEAFF. CDR3 bases: TGTGCCAGCAGCTTCCCGGGACAGGGCACTGAAGCTTTCTTT. V is TRBV7-6 and J is TRBJ1-1, with 9 bases aligning to TRBD1. CDR1 and CDR2 (germline): SGHVS, FNYEAQ. V dropped 3 bases and J dropped 4; count of bases not matched to a gene: 3. This CDR3 region has 14 residues.

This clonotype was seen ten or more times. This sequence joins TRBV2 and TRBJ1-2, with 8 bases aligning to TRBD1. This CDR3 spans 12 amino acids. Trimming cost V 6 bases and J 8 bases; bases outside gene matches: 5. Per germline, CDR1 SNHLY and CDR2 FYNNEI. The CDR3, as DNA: TGTGCCAGCAGGCAGGGGGCCCGGGGCTACACCTTC. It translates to CASRQGARGYTF.

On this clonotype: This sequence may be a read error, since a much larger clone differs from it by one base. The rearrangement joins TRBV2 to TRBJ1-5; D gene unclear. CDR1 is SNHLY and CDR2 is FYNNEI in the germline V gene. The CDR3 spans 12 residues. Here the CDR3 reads CTSSPQLQPQHF. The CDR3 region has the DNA TGTACCAGTTCACCACAGCTTCAGCCCCAGCATTTT.

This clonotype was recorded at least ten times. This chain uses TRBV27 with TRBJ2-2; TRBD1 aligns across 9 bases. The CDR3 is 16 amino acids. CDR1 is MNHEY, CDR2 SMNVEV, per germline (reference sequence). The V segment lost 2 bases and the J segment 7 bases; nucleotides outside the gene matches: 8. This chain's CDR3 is CASSLPGTGSGGELFF. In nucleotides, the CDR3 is TGTGCCAGCAGTTTACCAGGGACAGGGAGCGGCGGGGAGCTGTTTTTT.

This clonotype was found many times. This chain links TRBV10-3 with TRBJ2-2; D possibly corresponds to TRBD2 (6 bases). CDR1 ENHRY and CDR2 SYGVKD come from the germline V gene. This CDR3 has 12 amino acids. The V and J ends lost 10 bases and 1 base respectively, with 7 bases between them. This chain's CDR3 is CATRGNTGELFF. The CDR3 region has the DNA TGTGCCACGCGGGGGAACACCGGGGAGCTGTTTTTT.

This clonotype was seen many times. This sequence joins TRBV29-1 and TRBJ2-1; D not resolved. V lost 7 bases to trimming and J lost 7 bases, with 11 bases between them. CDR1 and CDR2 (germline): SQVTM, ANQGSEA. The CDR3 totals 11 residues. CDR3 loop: CSAAHRNEQFF. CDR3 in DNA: TGCAGCGCGGCTCACCGAAATGAGCAGTTCTTC.

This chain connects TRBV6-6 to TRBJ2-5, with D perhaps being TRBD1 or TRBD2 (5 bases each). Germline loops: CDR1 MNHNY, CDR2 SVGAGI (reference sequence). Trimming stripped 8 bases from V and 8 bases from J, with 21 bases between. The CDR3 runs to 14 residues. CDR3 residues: CASSRGESLSTQYF. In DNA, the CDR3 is TGTGCCAGCTCGAGGGGCGAGTCTCTCAGCACCCAGTACTTC.

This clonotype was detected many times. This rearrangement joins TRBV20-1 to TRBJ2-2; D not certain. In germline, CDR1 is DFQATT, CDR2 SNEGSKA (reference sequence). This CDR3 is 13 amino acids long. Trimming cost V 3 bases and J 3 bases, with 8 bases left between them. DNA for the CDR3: TGCAGTGCTAGGAATTGGGACACCGGGGAGCTGTTTTTT. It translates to CSARNWDTGELFF.

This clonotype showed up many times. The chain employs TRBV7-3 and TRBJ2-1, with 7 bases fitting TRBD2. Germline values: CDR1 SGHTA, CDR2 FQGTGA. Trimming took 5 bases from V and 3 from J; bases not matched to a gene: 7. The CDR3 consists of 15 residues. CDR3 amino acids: CASSPRERRYNEQFF. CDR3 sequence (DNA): TGTGCCAGCAGCCCGCGGGAGCGGCGCTACAATGAGCAGTTCTTC.

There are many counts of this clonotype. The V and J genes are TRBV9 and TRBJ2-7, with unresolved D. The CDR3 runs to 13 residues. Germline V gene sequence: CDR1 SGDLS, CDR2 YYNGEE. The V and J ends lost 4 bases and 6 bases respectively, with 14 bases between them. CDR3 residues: CASSLGLSSEQYF. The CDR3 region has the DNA TGTGCCAGCAGCCTTGGCCTTTCCAGCGAGCAGTACTTC.

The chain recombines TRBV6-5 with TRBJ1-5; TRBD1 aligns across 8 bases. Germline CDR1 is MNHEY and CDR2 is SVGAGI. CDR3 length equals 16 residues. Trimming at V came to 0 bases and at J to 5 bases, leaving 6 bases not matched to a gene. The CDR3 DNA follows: TGTGCCAGCAGTTACTCGTACAGGGGGTTTGATCAGCCCCAGCATTTT. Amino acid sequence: CASSYSYRGFDQPQHF.

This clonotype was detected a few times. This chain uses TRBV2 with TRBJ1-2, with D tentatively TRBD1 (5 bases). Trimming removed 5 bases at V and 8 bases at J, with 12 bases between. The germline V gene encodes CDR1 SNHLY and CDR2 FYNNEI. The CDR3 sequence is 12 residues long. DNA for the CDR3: TGTGCCAGCAGTCCCAGGGCGCTGGGCTACACCTTC. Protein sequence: CASSPRALGYTF. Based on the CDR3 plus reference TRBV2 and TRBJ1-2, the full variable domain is EPEVTQTPSHQVTQMGQEVILRCVPISNHLYFYWYRQILGQKVEFLVSFYNNEISEKSEIFDDQFSVERPDGSNFTLKIRSTKLEDSAMYFCASSPRALGYTFGSGTRLTVV.

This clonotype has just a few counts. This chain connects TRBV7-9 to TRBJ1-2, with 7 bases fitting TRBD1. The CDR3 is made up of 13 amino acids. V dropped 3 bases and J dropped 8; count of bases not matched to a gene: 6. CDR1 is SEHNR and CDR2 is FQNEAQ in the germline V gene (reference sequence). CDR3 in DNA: TGTGCCAGCAGCTTGGAGGGGGCAGGAGGCTACACCTTC. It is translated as CASSLEGAGGYTF.

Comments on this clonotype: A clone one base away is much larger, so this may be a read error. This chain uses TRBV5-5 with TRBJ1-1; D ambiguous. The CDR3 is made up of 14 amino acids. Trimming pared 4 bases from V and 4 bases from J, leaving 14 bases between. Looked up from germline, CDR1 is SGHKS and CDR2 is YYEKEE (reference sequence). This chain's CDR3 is CASSPSEVSTEAFF. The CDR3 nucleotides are TGTGCCAGCAGCCCATCGGAGGTAAGCACTGAAGCTTTCTTT.

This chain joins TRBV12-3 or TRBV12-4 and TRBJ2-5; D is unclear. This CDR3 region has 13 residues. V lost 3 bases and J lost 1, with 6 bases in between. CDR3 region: CASSLMAQETQYF. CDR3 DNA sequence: TGTGCCAGCAGTTTGATGGCCCAAGAGACCCAGTACTTC.

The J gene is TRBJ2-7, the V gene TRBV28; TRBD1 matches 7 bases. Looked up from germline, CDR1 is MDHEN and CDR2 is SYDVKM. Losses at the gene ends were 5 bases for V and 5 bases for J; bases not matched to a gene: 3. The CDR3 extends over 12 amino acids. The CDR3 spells CASSPTGDEQYF. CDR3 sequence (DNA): TGTGCCAGCAGTCCTACAGGGGACGAGCAGTACTTC.